Listed here are 25 T cell receptor beta chains from one sample, sequenced in a study of technical replicates of blood from several donors. Assay: immunoSEQ multiplex PCR; the TCRdb copy retains only in-frame clones and omits some. The sample consists of 12,000 or so clones, 95% of them appearing once. Sequencing input: PBMCs. These TCRs come from a human donor in good health.

The chain has TRBV28 and TRBJ1-5; TRBD1 might be the D (6 bases). Germline V CDR1 and CDR2: MDHEN, SYDVKM. The V and J ends lost 3 bases and 2 bases respectively, with 11 bases between them. This CDR3 is 15 amino acids long. CDR3 bases: TGTGCCAGCAGTTTTCTTAGACAGGGCAATCAGCCCCAGCATTTT. This translates into CASSFLRQGNQPQHF.

This sequence joins TRBV18 and TRBJ2-7, with D possibly matching TRBD2 (5 bases). In germline, CDR1 is KGHSH, CDR2 LQKENI. This CDR3 has 14 residues. The V end was cut by 3 bases, the J end by 3 bases, with 12 bases between. The CDR3 spells CASSPPGKNYEQYF. The CDR3 region has the DNA TGTGCCAGCTCACCCCCGGGGAAAAACTACGAGCAGTACTTC.

The chain uses TRBV30 and TRBJ1-1; 9 positions match TRBD1. V trimming: 3 bases; J trimming: 5 bases; junction bases outside the gene matches: 10. This CDR3 comprises 15 residues. Looked up from germline, CDR1 is GTSNPN and CDR2 is SVGIG (reference sequence). The CDR3 DNA reads TGTGCCTGGAGGACCACCGGGACAGGGTGGACTGAAGCTTTCTTT. This translates into CAWRTTGTGWTEAFF.

The gene calls are TRBV7-2 and TRBJ2-2; TRBD2 aligns across 8 bases. This CDR3 region has 16 residues. The junction had 10 bases not matched to a gene; V was cut back by 6 bases and J by 4 bases. Germline CDR1 reads SGHTA; CDR2 reads FQGNSA. The CDR3 loop reads CASRPSGSSGTGELFF. CDR3 DNA: TGTGCCAGCAGACCAAGCGGGAGTTCGGGCACCGGGGAGCTGTTTTTT.

A note on this clone: Other nucleotide sequences in the sample specify the same CDR3. This chain joins TRBV14 and TRBJ2-6; D is uncertain. Trimming pared 1 base from V and 1 base from J, leaving 5 bases between. The CDR3 runs 15 residues. Germline V gene data show CDR1 as SGHDN and CDR2 as FVKESK. The DNA for the CDR3 is TGTGCCAGCAGCCAAGGGAGTTCTGGGGCCAACGTCCTGACTTTC. This sequence encodes CASSQGSSGANVLTF.

This clone came up once. The CDR3 protein is CASSTNRDSQPQHF. In nucleotides, the CDR3 is TGTGCCAGCAGTACAAACAGGGATTCTCAGCCCCAGCATTTT. The genes are TRBV28 and TRBJ1-5; D perhaps matches TRBD1 (6 bases). V gave up 5 bases and J gave up 6 bases, with 14 bases separating them. Germline V gene data show CDR1 as MDHEN and CDR2 as SYDVKM. The CDR3 has 14 amino acids. The full variable domain, with the rest looked up from reference TRBV28 and TRBJ1-5, is DVKVTQSSRYLVKRTGEKVFLECVQDMDHENMFWYRQDPGLGLRLIYFSYDVKMKEKGDIPEGYSVSREKKERFSLILESASTNQTSMYLCASSTNRDSQPQHFGDGTRLSIL.

CDR3 in DNA: TGTGCCAGCAGCTCACAGGGTAGCTATGGCTACACCTTC. The encoded protein is CASSSQGSYGYTF. V is TRBV7-9 and J is TRBJ1-2, with a weak D call TRBD1 (6 bases). CDR1 is SEHNR and CDR2 is FQNEAQ in the germline V gene (reference sequence). Trimming shortened V by 4 bases and J by 4 bases, and 10 bases separated the two germline ends. The CDR3 loop spans 13 amino acids. Supplemented by reference TRBV7-9 and TRBJ1-2, the full variable domain reads DTGVSQNPRHKITKRGQNVTFRCDPISEHNRLYWYRQTLGQGPEFLTYFQNEAQLEKSRLLSDRFSAERPKGSFSTLEIQRTEQGDSAMYLCASSSQGSYGYTFGSGTRLTVV.

This clone was picked up one time. CDR3 sequence reads: CASSVARLELEQYF. The CDR3 nucleotides are TGCGCCAGCAGTGTCGCCAGGTTGGAACTCGAGCAGTACTTC. The chain carries TRBV10-2 and TRBJ2-7; D is unresolved. This CDR3 spans 14 amino acids. V was pared by 4 bases and J by 6 bases, with 16 bases between. Germline V gene lookup returns CDR1 WSHSY and CDR2 SAAADI.

V gene TRBV5-1 combines with J gene TRBJ2-2, with no clear D. The CDR3 runs to 16 residues. V was pared by 1 base and J by 6 bases, with 16 bases between. Germline V CDR1 and CDR2: SGHRS, YFSETQ. This CDR3 is CASSLSPVWSSGELFF. DNA for the CDR3: TGCGCCAGCAGCTTGAGCCCCGTTTGGTCGTCCGGGGAGCTGTTTTTT. Combining the CDR3 with reference TRBV5-1 and TRBJ2-2 gives the whole variable domain KAGVTQTPRYLIKTRGQQVTLSCSPISGHRSVSWYQQTPGQGLQFLFEYFSETQRNKGNFPGRFSGRQFSNSRSEMNVSTLELGDSALYLCASSLSPVWSSGELFFGEGSRLTVL.

The J gene is TRBJ2-2, the V gene TRBV29-1, with 10 bases that match TRBD2. With 5 bases clipped from V and 5 bases from J, the junction kept 8 bases outside the gene matches. The CDR3 has 15 amino acids. Germline V gene lookup returns CDR1 SQVTM and CDR2 ANQGSEA. The CDR3 region is CSVRSSGSGTGELFF. CDR3 nucleotides: TGCAGCGTTCGTTCTAGCGGGAGCGGAACCGGGGAGCTGTTTTTT.

The chain uses TRBV5-1 and TRBJ2-5, with D perhaps TRBD2 (6 bases). The CDR3 is 14 amino acids. From germline, CDR1 is SGHRS and CDR2 YFSETQ. Trimming took 0 bases from V and 3 from J, leaving 9 bases between them. The DNA of the CDR3 is TGCGCCAGCAGCTTGGCCGCTAGCGAAGAGACCCAGTACTTC. Its translation: CASSLAASEETQYF.

This chain connects TRBV20-1 to TRBJ1-1, with D tentatively TRBD1 (5 bases). The CDR3 spans 11 residues. Germline V gene data show CDR1 as DFQATT and CDR2 as SNEGSKA (reference sequence). The V gene lost 6 bases and the J gene lost 8 bases, with 13 bases spanning the gap. The CDR3 bases are TGCAGTGCAAGGGGAGGCAGCGAAGCTTTCTTT. Translation: CSARGGSEAFF.

V is TRBV4-2 and J is TRBJ2-7; 9 bases line up with TRBD1. The CDR3 contains 14 residues. V lost 5 bases, J lost 3 bases, and 5 bases stayed unmatched. The germline gives CDR1 LGHNA, CDR2 YNFKEQ. This chain's CDR3 is CASSAGTGNYEQYF. Written as DNA, the CDR3 is TGTGCCAGCAGCGCCGGGACAGGGAACTACGAGCAGTACTTC.

This sequence joins TRBV7-9 and TRBJ2-5; possible D gene TRBD1, 6 bases. V was trimmed by 2 bases and J by 5 bases, leaving 9 bases between them. CDR1 is SEHNR, CDR2 FQNEAQ, per germline (reference sequence). The CDR3 has 13 residues. In DNA, the CDR3 is TGTGCCAGCAGCTTACAGGGGCATGAGACCCAGTACTTC. Its translation is CASSLQGHETQYF.

The rearrangement joins TRBV6-1 to TRBJ2-1; TRBD2 aligns across 11 bases. This CDR3 is 12 amino acids long. J gave up 14 bases and V 6 bases, and 6 bases lay outside the gene matches. CDR1 and CDR2 (germline): MNHNS, SASEGT. CDR3 sequence: CASRGTSGGEFF. Written as DNA, the CDR3 is TGTGCCAGCAGAGGGACTAGCGGAGGGGAGTTCTTC.

This chain uses TRBV18 with TRBJ2-1; 8 nucleotides line up with TRBD2. The CDR3 loop spans 15 amino acids. V shed 0 bases and J 3 bases; nucleotides not matched to a gene: 1. Looked up from germline, CDR1 is KGHSH and CDR2 is LQKENI. The CDR3 nucleotides read TGTGCCAGCTCACCACCTAGCGGGAACTACAATGAGCAGTTCTTC. Its translation: CASSPPSGNYNEQFF.

The chain couples TRBV4-2 to TRBJ2-7; tentative D call: TRBD2 (5 bases). With 0 bases removed from V and 0 bases from J, the gap between germline ends came to 12 bases. The CDR3 has 16 residues. Germline V gene sequence: CDR1 LGHNA, CDR2 YNFKEQ. As DNA, the CDR3 is TGTGCCAGCAGCCAAGAATCTGGACGGGGCTCCTACGAGCAGTACTTC. This encodes CASSQESGRGSYEQYF.

V is TRBV27 and J is TRBJ2-3; 11 positions match TRBD1. Germline V gene data show CDR1 as MNHEY and CDR2 as SMNVEV (reference sequence). Trimming at V came to 6 bases and at J to 3 bases, leaving 8 bases not matched to a gene. The CDR3 loop spans 16 amino acids. The CDR3 protein is CASRDQGQGATDTQYF. In DNA, the CDR3 is TGTGCCAGCAGGGACCAAGGACAGGGGGCAACAGATACGCAGTATTTT.

The J gene is TRBJ2-7, the V gene TRBV28, with 8 bases lining up with TRBD2. Trimming at V came to 6 bases and at J to 1 base, leaving 2 bases not matched to a gene. The CDR3 loop spans 13 amino acids. CDR1 and CDR2 (germline): MDHEN, SYDVKM. CDR3 sequence (DNA): TGTGCCAGCAGCCGGGGGGGATCCTACGAGCAGTACTTC. Its protein product is CASSRGGSYEQYF.

J is TRBJ2-3 and V is TRBV5-4; maybe TRBD2 (5 bases). The CDR3 contains 15 residues. V was clipped by 0 bases and J by 6 bases, with 14 bases between them. Per the germline V gene, CDR1 is SGHNT and CDR2 is YYREEE (reference sequence). CDR3 sequence: CASSLEGVLGDTQYF. The CDR3, as DNA: TGTGCCAGCAGCTTGGAGGGAGTCTTGGGCGATACGCAGTATTTT.

CDR3 nucleotide sequence: TGTGCCAGCAGTGAAGTTTTCGGATCCGAGGCTGGGGCCAACGTCCTGACTTTC. Its translation is CASSEVFGSEAGANVLTF. V gene TRBV2 combines with J gene TRBJ2-6; D not certain. This CDR3 has 18 amino acids. Germline assignment: CDR1 SNHLY and CDR2 FYNNEI. V was clipped by 1 base and J by 2 bases, with 15 bases between them. Full variable domain (remainder filled in from reference TRBV2 and TRBJ2-6): EPEVTQTPSHQVTQMGQEVILRCVPISNHLYFYWYRQILGQKVEFLVSFYNNEISEKSEIFDDQFSVERPDGSNFTLKIRSTKLEDSAMYFCASSEVFGSEAGANVLTFGAGSRLTVL.

This clone was picked up a small number of times. The chain has TRBV7-6 and TRBJ1-5; possible D gene TRBD1, 6 bases. Germline V lookup: CDR1 SGHVS, CDR2 FNYEAQ. Trimming stripped 0 bases from V and 4 bases from J, with 10 bases between. The CDR3 consists of 15 residues. The CDR3 region has the DNA TGTGCCAGCAGCTTAGCCCCAGGGGAGAATCAGCCCCAGCATTTT. Amino acid sequence: CASSLAPGENQPQHF. Full variable domain (missing parts from reference TRBV7-6 and TRBJ1-5): GAGVSQSPRYKVTKRGQDVALRCDPISGHVSLYWYRQALGQGPEFLTYFNYEAQQDKSGLPNDRFSAERPEGSISTLTIQRTEQRDSAMYRCASSLAPGENQPQHFGDGTRLSIL.

This clone is a singleton in its sample. The chain carries TRBV30 and TRBJ2-7, with D possibly matching TRBD1 (5 bases). Trimming removed 2 bases from V and 4 bases from J, with 12 bases in between. The CDR3 loop spans 13 amino acids. Germline CDR1 GTSNPN, CDR2 SVGIG (reference sequence). CDR3 sequence reads: CAWSPGFTYEQYF. In DNA form, the CDR3 reads TGTGCCTGGAGTCCAGGGTTCACGTACGAGCAGTACTTC.

The genes are TRBV1 and TRBJ1-5; the table's D call of TRBD1 was not tested on the DNA. TRBV1 is shown as a pseudogene. This CDR3 comprises 16 residues. For the CDR3, the DNA is TGCACCAGCAGCCAAGAGGGACAGGGGAGCAATCAGCCCCAGCATTTT. Encoded protein: CTSSQEGQGSNQPQHF.

The rearrangement links TRBV11-1 to TRBJ1-1; 12 positions agree with TRBD1. The CDR3 runs 16 residues. Germline V gives CDR1 SGHAT, CDR2 FQDESV (reference sequence). V was clipped by 5 bases and J by 0 bases; unmatched bases: 4. The CDR3 reads CASSPGTGGMNTEAFF. CDR3 nucleotides: TGTGCCAGCAGCCCCGGGACAGGGGGCATGAACACTGAAGCTTTCTTT.